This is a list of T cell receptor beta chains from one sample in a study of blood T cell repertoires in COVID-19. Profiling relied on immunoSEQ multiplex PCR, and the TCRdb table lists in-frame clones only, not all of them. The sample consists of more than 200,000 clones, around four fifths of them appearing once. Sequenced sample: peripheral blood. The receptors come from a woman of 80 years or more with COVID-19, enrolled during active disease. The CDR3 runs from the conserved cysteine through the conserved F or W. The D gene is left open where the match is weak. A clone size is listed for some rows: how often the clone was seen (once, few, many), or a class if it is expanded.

CDR3nt: TGTGCCAGCAAAAACAGGGTTATGAACACTGAAGCTTTCTTT
CDR3aa: CASKNRVMNTEAFF
len: 14
v_gene: TRBV19
j_gene: TRBJ1-1
abundance: .
d_gene: .

CDR3nt: TGTGCCAGCAGTCCCTCGGGGTGGACTGAAGCTTTCTTT
CDR3aa: CASSPSGWTEAFF
len: 13
v_gene: TRBV25-1
j_gene: TRBJ1-1
abundance: .
d_gene: .

CDR3nt: TGTGCCAGCAGCGTACACGGGACTACCTCCTACGAGCAGTACTTC
CDR3aa: CASSVHGTTSYEQYF
len: 15
v_gene: TRBV9
j_gene: TRBJ2-7
abundance: .
d_gene: TRBD2

CDR3nt: TGTGCCAGCAGCCCCCAAGGGGGCACTGAAGCTTTCTTT
CDR3aa: CASSPQGGTEAFF
len: 13
v_gene: TRBV6-5
j_gene: TRBJ1-1
abundance: .
d_gene: .

CDR3nt: TGTGCCAGTAGTGCACAGGGGAGCAATCAGCCCCAGCATTTT
CDR3aa: CASSAQGSNQPQHF
len: 14
v_gene: TRBV19
j_gene: TRBJ1-5
abundance: .
d_gene: TRBD1

CDR3nt: TGTGCCAGCTCACATTGGGACACAGGGGGGGAGCAGTTCTTC
CDR3aa: CASSHWDTGGEQFF
len: 14
v_gene: TRBV18
j_gene: TRBJ2-1
abundance: once
d_gene: TRBD1

CDR3nt: TGTGCCACCCACCCGGGAATTGGCAATCAGCCCCAGCATTTT
CDR3aa: CATHPGIGNQPQHF
len: 14
v_gene: TRBV10-3
j_gene: TRBJ1-5
abundance: .
d_gene: .

CDR3nt: TGTGCCACCAGCAGCGGGACTGCCGCTCGTGGAAACACCATATATTTT
CDR3aa: CATSSGTAARGNTIYF
len: 16
v_gene: TRBV15
j_gene: TRBJ1-3
abundance: .
d_gene: .

CDR3nt: TGTGCCAGCAGCTTAGGACGGGTACATGGAGATACGCAGTATTTT
CDR3aa: CASSLGRVHGDTQYF
len: 15
v_gene: TRBV7-9
j_gene: TRBJ2-3
abundance: .
d_gene: .

CDR3nt: TGTGCCAGCAGTTTATGGGGGGTAAACACCGGGGAGCTGTTTTTT
CDR3aa: CASSLWGVNTGELFF
len: 15
v_gene: TRBV27
j_gene: TRBJ2-2
abundance: .
d_gene: .

CDR3nt: TGTGCCAGCAGCCTGGCGGCATCCTACAATGAGCAGTTCTTC
CDR3aa: CASSLAASYNEQFF
len: 14
v_gene: TRBV7-9
j_gene: TRBJ2-1
abundance: .
d_gene: .

CDR3nt: TGTGCCAGCAGGGCCCTGGGGGCCGGCACAGATACGCAGTATTTT
CDR3aa: CASRALGAGTDTQYF
len: 15
v_gene: TRBV28
j_gene: TRBJ2-3
abundance: .
d_gene: .

CDR3nt: TGTGCCAGCAGTCGCCCGGCGGTAGGGAACACTGAAGCTTTCTTT
CDR3aa: CASSRPAVGNTEAFF
len: 15
v_gene: TRBV28
j_gene: TRBJ1-1
abundance: .
d_gene: .

CDR3nt: TGTGCCAGCAGTTTCCCAACAGGGGCCTACGAGCAGTACTTC
CDR3aa: CASSFPTGAYEQYF
len: 14
v_gene: TRBV28
j_gene: TRBJ2-7
abundance: .
d_gene: TRBD1

CDR3nt: TGTGCCAGCAGTTACTCCGGGGGGGGAAACACTGAAGCTTTCTTT
CDR3aa: CASSYSGGGNTEAFF
len: 15
v_gene: TRBV6-5
j_gene: TRBJ1-1
abundance: .
d_gene: .

CDR3nt: TGTGCCACCCGGGGACAGGGGGCTCTTAATTCACCCCTCCACTTT
CDR3aa: CATRGQGALNSPLHF
len: 15
v_gene: TRBV19
j_gene: TRBJ1-6
abundance: .
d_gene: TRBD1

CDR3nt: TGTGCCAGCAGTGAGGGCGGGCGATCCTACGAGCAGTACTTC
CDR3aa: CASSEGGRSYEQYF
len: 14
v_gene: TRBV25-1
j_gene: TRBJ2-7
abundance: .
d_gene: .

CDR3nt: TGTGCCAGCAGCTTGGACAGGTCTGGCTACACCTTC
CDR3aa: CASSLDRSGYTF
len: 12
v_gene: TRBV7-9
j_gene: TRBJ1-2
abundance: .
d_gene: TRBD1

CDR3nt: TGTGCCAGCAGCCGCTGGGACAGGGAGGGTGAAAAACTGTTTTTT
CDR3aa: CASSRWDREGEKLFF
len: 15
v_gene: TRBV3-1/TRBV3-2
j_gene: TRBJ1-4
abundance: .
d_gene: TRBD1

CDR3nt: TGTGCCAGCAGTTTTGTGACAGGGGAGGGTGCTTTCTTT
CDR3aa: CASSFVTGEGAFF
len: 13
v_gene: TRBV12-3/TRBV12-4
j_gene: TRBJ1-1
abundance: .
d_gene: TRBD1

CDR3nt: TGCGCCAGCAGCGTGACAGTGAGCTATGGCTACACCTTC
CDR3aa: CASSVTVSYGYTF
len: 13
v_gene: TRBV5-1
j_gene: TRBJ1-2
abundance: .
d_gene: .

CDR3nt: TGCGCCAGCAGCTTGGACAGGGGAAATAGCGGTGAGCAGTTCTTC
CDR3aa: CASSLDRGNSGEQFF
len: 15
v_gene: TRBV5-1
j_gene: TRBJ2-1
abundance: .
d_gene: .

CDR3nt: TGTGCCAGCAGCCAGGATACAGGGGGCGGGCAGCCCCAGCATTTT
CDR3aa: CASSQDTGGGQPQHF
len: 15
v_gene: TRBV7-6
j_gene: TRBJ1-5
abundance: .
d_gene: TRBD1

CDR3nt: TGTGCCAGCAAGAAAGTAATAGCGTCAGGAGCAGATACGCAGTATTTT
CDR3aa: CASKKVIASGADTQYF
len: 16
v_gene: TRBV2
j_gene: TRBJ2-3
abundance: .
d_gene: .

CDR3nt: TGTGCCAGCTCACCAGGGGGGTCCTACAATGAGCAGTTCTTC
CDR3aa: CASSPGGSYNEQFF
len: 14
v_gene: TRBV18
j_gene: TRBJ2-1
abundance: .
d_gene: .

CDR3nt: TGTGCCAGCAGCTTTTTCGCGGGAACCTTCAATCAGCCCCAGCATTTT
CDR3aa: CASSFFAGTFNQPQHF
len: 16
v_gene: TRBV12-1
j_gene: TRBJ1-5
abundance: few
d_gene: .

CDR3nt: TGTGCCAGCAGTGACCCTAGCGGGGGGGCCAATGAGCAGTTCTTC
CDR3aa: CASSDPSGGANEQFF
len: 15
v_gene: TRBV6-4
j_gene: TRBJ2-1
abundance: .
d_gene: TRBD2

CDR3nt: TGTGCCAGCAGTTACGGACGGGACAGGGGAAATCAGCCCCAGCATTTT
CDR3aa: CASSYGRDRGNQPQHF
len: 16
v_gene: TRBV6-6
j_gene: TRBJ1-5
abundance: .
d_gene: TRBD1

CDR3nt: TGCGCCAGCAGAGGCACGGGACAGGGGTATAATGAGCAGTTCTTC
CDR3aa: CASRGTGQGYNEQFF
len: 15
v_gene: TRBV5-1
j_gene: TRBJ2-1
abundance: .
d_gene: TRBD1

CDR3nt: TGTGCCAGCAGTTACGAAGGCAGGGCGGAAGAAAAACTGTTTTTT
CDR3aa: CASSYEGRAEEKLFF
len: 15
v_gene: TRBV6-5
j_gene: TRBJ1-4
abundance: .
d_gene: .

CDR3nt: TGCGCCAGCAGTCGGATTAGCGGGGGGGCAGGAGAGACCCAGTACTTC
CDR3aa: CASSRISGGAGETQYF
len: 16
v_gene: TRBV10-1
j_gene: TRBJ2-5
abundance: .
d_gene: TRBD2

CDR3nt: TGTGCCAGCAGTCTAGTACGAACTAGCACAGATACGCAGTATTTT
CDR3aa: CASSLVRTSTDTQYF
len: 15
v_gene: TRBV27
j_gene: TRBJ2-3
abundance: .
d_gene: .

CDR3nt: TGTGCCAGCAGTTGGAGGGCCGGGACTTCCAATCAGCCCCAGCATTTT
CDR3aa: CASSWRAGTSNQPQHF
len: 16
v_gene: TRBV28
j_gene: TRBJ1-5
abundance: once
d_gene: .

CDR3nt: TGTGCCAGTACGGCAGGGGCCCTCGATGGGCAGTTCTTC
CDR3aa: CASTAGALDGQFF
len: 13
v_gene: TRBV19
j_gene: TRBJ2-1
abundance: .
d_gene: .

CDR3nt: TGCGCCAGCAGCCCCGGCGGAGGTCTCACTGAAGCTTTCTTT
CDR3aa: CASSPGGGLTEAFF
len: 14
v_gene: TRBV4-1
j_gene: TRBJ1-1
abundance: .
d_gene: .

CDR3nt: TGTGCCACCAGTGATTCCGGACAATCTAGCAATCAGCCCCAGCATTTT
CDR3aa: CATSDSGQSSNQPQHF
len: 16
v_gene: TRBV24-1
j_gene: TRBJ1-5
abundance: .
d_gene: .

CDR3nt: TGTGCCAGCAGTTATACTAGCGGGGGGAAAAATGAGCAGTTCTTC
CDR3aa: CASSYTSGGKNEQFF
len: 15
v_gene: TRBV6-6
j_gene: TRBJ2-1
abundance: .
d_gene: TRBD2

CDR3nt: TGTGCCATCAGTGAGTCGCAGGCAAGCTACGAGCAGTACTTC
CDR3aa: CAISESQASYEQYF
len: 14
v_gene: TRBV10-3
j_gene: TRBJ2-7
abundance: .
d_gene: .

CDR3nt: TGTGCCATCAGTGAGCGGGGCACTGAAGCTTTCTTT
CDR3aa: CAISERGTEAFF
len: 12
v_gene: TRBV10-3
j_gene: TRBJ1-1
abundance: .
d_gene: .

CDR3nt: TGTGCCAGCAGTTACCTCCAGGGGGCGCTGGGCTACACCTTC
CDR3aa: CASSYLQGALGYTF
len: 14
v_gene: TRBV6-5
j_gene: TRBJ1-2
abundance: .
d_gene: TRBD1

CDR3nt: TGTGCCTGGAGCAGGGGGTCGAACACTGAAGCTTTCTTT
CDR3aa: CAWSRGSNTEAFF
len: 13
v_gene: TRBV30
j_gene: TRBJ1-1
abundance: .
d_gene: TRBD1

CDR3nt: TGTGCCAGCAGCGCCAGACAGGGGATGAACACTGAAGCTTTCTTT
CDR3aa: CASSARQGMNTEAFF
len: 15
v_gene: TRBV7-9
j_gene: TRBJ1-1
abundance: .
d_gene: TRBD1

CDR3nt: TGTGCCAGTAGTCGGGAGAATTCGGTCGGAAACACCATATATTTT
CDR3aa: CASSRENSVGNTIYF
len: 15
v_gene: TRBV19
j_gene: TRBJ1-3
abundance: few
d_gene: .

CDR3nt: TGCGCCAGCAGCTGGGGACTGTCTCAAGAGACCCAGTACTTC
CDR3aa: CASSWGLSQETQYF
len: 14
v_gene: TRBV5-1
j_gene: TRBJ2-5
abundance: .
d_gene: .

CDR3nt: TGCGCCAGCAGCTTGGATCGACTAGCGGGGGGCCGCGGGGAGACCCAGTACTTC
CDR3aa: CASSLDRLAGGRGETQYF
len: 18
v_gene: TRBV5-1
j_gene: TRBJ2-5
abundance: once
d_gene: TRBD2

CDR3nt: TGTGCCAGCTCACCACCGGGACAGGTGATTCATGAGCAGTTCTTC
CDR3aa: CASSPPGQVIHEQFF
len: 15
v_gene: TRBV18
j_gene: TRBJ2-1
abundance: .
d_gene: TRBD1

CDR3nt: TGTGCCAGCATCCGTTTCCCCGGGGATCGGGCTTTCTTT
CDR3aa: CASIRFPGDRAFF
len: 13
v_gene: TRBV21-1
j_gene: TRBJ1-1
abundance: .
d_gene: .

CDR3nt: TGTGCCAGCGGACAGGGGGGCAACAATGAGCAGTTCTTC
CDR3aa: CASGQGGNNEQFF
len: 13
v_gene: TRBV4-2
j_gene: TRBJ2-1
abundance: .
d_gene: TRBD1

CDR3nt: TGTGCCAGCAGCCGAGGTGGAGGCACTGAAGCTTTCTTT
CDR3aa: CASSRGGGTEAFF
len: 13
v_gene: TRBV6-4
j_gene: TRBJ1-1
abundance: .
d_gene: .

CDR3nt: TGTGCCAGTAGTATCGAGATCAGCGAAGGTTCAGATACGCAGTATTTT
CDR3aa: CASSIEISEGSDTQYF
len: 16
v_gene: TRBV19
j_gene: TRBJ2-3
abundance: .
d_gene: .

CDR3nt: TGCGCCAGCAGCCAAGGGGGCCTGAACACTGAAGCTTTCTTT
CDR3aa: CASSQGGLNTEAFF
len: 14
v_gene: TRBV5-1
j_gene: TRBJ1-1
abundance: .
d_gene: TRBD1

CDR3nt: TGTGCCAGCAGTAGAGACAGGGATAATTCACCCCTCCACTTT
CDR3aa: CASSRDRDNSPLHF
len: 14
v_gene: TRBV6-5
j_gene: TRBJ1-6
abundance: .
d_gene: TRBD1

CDR3nt: TGTGCCAGCAGTCCTCCGGGACAGGTGCCCTACGAGCAGTACTTC
CDR3aa: CASSPPGQVPYEQYF
len: 15
v_gene: TRBV2
j_gene: TRBJ2-7
abundance: .
d_gene: TRBD1

CDR3nt: TGCAGCGTTGTTAGACAGGGGGCAGATACGCAGTATTTT
CDR3aa: CSVVRQGADTQYF
len: 13
v_gene: TRBV29-1
j_gene: TRBJ2-3
abundance: .
d_gene: TRBD1

CDR3nt: TGCGCCAGCAGCCGGGTGGGCGATACGCAGTATTTT
CDR3aa: CASSRVGDTQYF
len: 12
v_gene: TRBV4-1
j_gene: TRBJ2-3
abundance: .
d_gene: .

CDR3nt: TGTGCCAGCAGCCTACAGACAGGGCGTTATGAAAAACTGTTTTTT
CDR3aa: CASSLQTGRYEKLFF
len: 15
v_gene: TRBV5-6
j_gene: TRBJ1-4
abundance: .
d_gene: TRBD1

CDR3nt: TGTGCCAGCAGTCGACAGAGCACCGGGGAGCTGTTTTTT
CDR3aa: CASSRQSTGELFF
len: 13
v_gene: TRBV6-5
j_gene: TRBJ2-2
abundance: .
d_gene: .

CDR3nt: TGTGCCAGCAGCCAAGAGCTCAGCACCGGGGAGCTGTTTTTT
CDR3aa: CASSQELSTGELFF
len: 14
v_gene: TRBV3-1/TRBV3-2
j_gene: TRBJ2-2
abundance: .
d_gene: .

CDR3nt: TGTGCCAGTAAAAGGGGGCGCACGGCTGGAAACACCATATATTTT
CDR3aa: CASKRGRTAGNTIYF
len: 15
v_gene: TRBV19
j_gene: TRBJ1-3
abundance: .
d_gene: TRBD1